What follows are 22 T cell receptor beta chains derived from one specimen sequenced in a study of siplizumab effects on memory and regulatory T cells. Assay: immunoSEQ multiplex PCR; the TCRdb copy retains only in-frame clones and omits some. The table shows more than 75,000 clones, with roughly 93% occurring only once. The source material was CD8+ T cells sorted from blood. The receptor source for this set is a human donor in good health.

V is TRBV11-3 and J is TRBJ2-1; 16 nucleotides agree with TRBD2. The CDR3 totals 15 residues. The J segment lost 7 bases and the V segment lost 4 bases, leaving 1 base of the junction unmatched. Germline CDR1 is SGHNT and CDR2 is YENEEA. The CDR3 region is CASSSGLAGGNEQFF. The DNA of the CDR3 is TGTGCCAGCAGCTCGGGACTAGCGGGAGGGAATGAGCAGTTCTTC. The full variable domain, with the rest looked up from reference TRBV11-3 and TRBJ2-1, is EAGVVQSPRYKIIEKKQPVAFWCNPISGHNTLYWYLQNLGQGPELLIRYENEEAVDDSQLPKDRFSAERLKGVDSTLKIQPAELGDSAVYLCASSSGLAGGNEQFFGPGTRLTVL.

The V call is TRBV5-1, the J call TRBJ2-7; D is ambiguous. From germline, CDR1 is SGHRS and CDR2 YFSETQ. This CDR3 spans 12 amino acids. Trimming took 0 bases from V and 6 from J, leaving 7 bases between them. The CDR3 nucleotides are TGCGCCAGCAGCTTGGGAGGTACCGAGCAGTACTTC. It specifies CASSLGGTEQYF. Together with reference TRBV5-1 and TRBJ2-7, the CDR3 gives the full variable domain: KAGVTQTPRYLIKTRGQQVTLSCSPISGHRSVSWYQQTPGQGLQFLFEYFSETQRNKGNFPGRFSGRQFSNSRSEMNVSTLELGDSALYLCASSLGGTEQYFGPGTRLTVT.

V gene TRBV7-9 combines with J gene TRBJ1-2; D might be TRBD1 (6 bases). Germline CDR1 and CDR2: SEHNR and FQNEAQ (reference sequence). The V gene lost 5 bases and the J gene lost 3 bases, with 16 bases spanning the gap. This CDR3 has 15 amino acids. The CDR3 spells CASSLLPGTHYGYTF. CDR3 DNA: TGTGCCAGCAGCCTATTACCCGGGACACACTATGGCTACACCTTC.

The gene calls are TRBV6-5 and TRBJ2-1; 11 nucleotides align to TRBD2. In germline, CDR1 is MNHEY, CDR2 SVGAGI. CDR3 length: 16 amino acids. The V segment lost 0 bases and the J segment 6 bases; nucleotides outside the gene matches: 4. The chain's CDR3 is CASSYSPSGGTNEQFF. The CDR3 DNA reads as TGTGCCAGCAGTTACTCGCCTAGCGGGGGGACCAATGAGCAGTTCTTC.

The rearrangement links TRBV5-1 to TRBJ1-1, with D possibly TRBD1 on 5 matching bases. V shed 0 bases and J shed 8 bases, with 8 bases lying between them. Per germline, CDR1 SGHRS and CDR2 YFSETQ. The CDR3 spans 12 residues. The CDR3 spells CASSLAGGEAFF. DNA for the CDR3: TGCGCCAGCAGCTTGGCCGGGGGGGAAGCTTTCTTT.

The chain combines TRBV29-1 with TRBJ2-7; 9 nucleotides agree with TRBD1. Germline V gives CDR1 SQVTM, CDR2 ANQGSEA. The CDR3 loop spans 16 amino acids. V was clipped by 1 base and J by 2 bases; unmatched bases: 9. In DNA, the CDR3 is TGCAGCGTTGAAGGGGGGACAGGGACTGACCCCTACGAGCAGTACTTC. Translating it yields CSVEGGTGTDPYEQYF.

The table lists this clone with a few counts. Other DNA sequences in this sample translate to the same CDR3. The chain recombines TRBV2 with TRBJ2-7, with 9 nucleotides matching TRBD1. Germline V gives CDR1 SNHLY, CDR2 FYNNEI. CDR3 length equals 13 residues. Trimming at V came to 11 bases and at J to 5 bases, leaving 10 bases not matched to a gene. DNA of the CDR3: TGTGCCGGGTCCGACAGGGGGATGGACGAGCAGTACTTC. This translates into CAGSDRGMDEQYF.

The chain uses TRBV5-5 and TRBJ2-2; TRBD1 is a possible D gene (5 bases). With 4 bases removed from V and 3 bases from J, the gap between germline ends came to 19 bases. This CDR3 contains 17 residues. Germline CDR1 and CDR2: SGHKS and YYEKEE (reference sequence). The CDR3 sequence: CASSISSGFDDTGELFF. DNA of the CDR3: TGTGCCAGCAGCATATCATCAGGGTTTGATGACACCGGGGAGCTGTTTTTT.

V is TRBV11-3 and J is TRBJ2-5; D might be TRBD1 or TRBD2, each matching 5 bases. Trimming left V 5 bases short and J 2 bases short, with 15 bases between. CDR3 length equals 15 residues. The germline CDR1 and CDR2 sequences are SGHNT and YENEEA. This CDR3 is CASSRGPGLQETQYF. CDR3 DNA sequence: TGTGCCAGCAGCCGAGGGCCAGGGCTTCAAGAGACCCAGTACTTC.

This chain uses TRBV6-5 with TRBJ2-3; D is perhaps TRBD1 or TRBD2 (5 bases each). Trimming removed 0 bases at V and 3 bases at J, with 10 bases between. The CDR3 spans 15 residues. Germline values: CDR1 MNHEY, CDR2 SVGAGI. CDR3 residues: CASSYSIGATDTQYF. The CDR3 bases are TGTGCCAGCAGTTACTCGATCGGGGCAACAGATACGCAGTATTTT.

This rearrangement joins TRBV2 to TRBJ1-6; weak D call: TRBD1 (6 bases). Looked up from germline, CDR1 is SNHLY and CDR2 is FYNNEI. The CDR3 loop spans 16 amino acids. V was trimmed by 3 bases and J by 2 bases, leaving 11 bases between them. The CDR3 sequence is CASSDTRDTYNSPLHF. CDR3 nucleotides: TGTGCCAGCAGTGATACCCGGGACACCTATAATTCACCCCTCCACTTT. Complete variable domain (other parts from reference TRBV2 and TRBJ1-6): EPEVTQTPSHQVTQMGQEVILRCVPISNHLYFYWYRQILGQKVEFLVSFYNNEISEKSEIFDDQFSVERPDGSNFTLKIRSTKLEDSAMYFCASSDTRDTYNSPLHFGNGTRLTVT.

The rearrangement joins TRBV6-6 to TRBJ2-7; TRBD2 matches 8 bases. The CDR3 runs 13 residues. Germline loops: CDR1 MNHNY, CDR2 SVGAGI (reference sequence). Germline trimming cut 5 bases from V and 6 bases from J; bases unmatched to any gene: 6. The CDR3 sequence is CASSLGGVGEQYF. CDR3 bases: TGTGCCAGCAGTCTCGGGGGGGTCGGCGAGCAGTACTTC.

The chain couples TRBV6-1 to TRBJ2-7; the D gene could be TRBD1 or TRBD2 (5 bases each). CDR1 is MNHNS and CDR2 is SASEGT in the germline V gene. The length of the CDR3 is 15 residues. The V end lost 4 bases, the J end lost 2 bases, and 15 bases lay between the germline ends. The CDR3 region has the DNA TGTGCCAGCAGTGTAGACAGCGGTACTACCTACGAGCAGTACTTC. Residues: CASSVDSGTTYEQYF.

This clone was recorded only once. The chain has TRBV2 and TRBJ2-3, with 12 bases that match TRBD2. Unmatched junction bases numbered 16, after V lost 6 bases and J lost 6 bases. The CDR3 covers 18 residues. Per germline, CDR1 SNHLY and CDR2 FYNNEI. CDR3 sequence (DNA): TGTGCCAGCAGGGGGGGAGGGGGACTAGCGGGCCCCCCGGATACGCAGTATTTT. Amino acids: CASRGGGGLAGPPDTQYF.

This clone was recorded only once. This chain uses TRBV27 with TRBJ2-6; D is uncertain. CDR1 MNHEY and CDR2 SMNVEV come from the germline V gene (reference sequence). The CDR3 loop spans 13 amino acids. V shed 8 bases and J shed 0 bases, with 5 bases lying between them. CDR3 in DNA: TGTGCCAGCTTGAGCTCTGGGGCCAACGTCCTGACTTTC. Its translation is CASLSSGANVLTF.

The J gene is TRBJ2-5, the V gene TRBV7-9; the D gene is possibly TRBD2 (6 bases). Trimming removed 4 bases at V and 1 base at J, with 10 bases between. The CDR3 loop spans 14 amino acids. Germline CDR1 and CDR2: SEHNR and FQNEAQ (reference sequence). As DNA, the CDR3 is TGTGCCAGCAGCTCGGCGGGGAGCCAAGAGACCCAGTACTTC. It yields the protein CASSSAGSQETQYF.

V gene TRBV5-6 combines with J gene TRBJ2-7; possibly TRBD1 for D (6 bases). Germline CDR1 is SGHDT and CDR2 is YYEEEE. There are 14 residues in the CDR3. V was trimmed by 4 bases and J by 7 bases, leaving 18 bases between them. As DNA, the CDR3 is TGTGCCAGCAGCCCTTCTAACAGGGAAGTGGAGCAGTACTTC. It is translated as CASSPSNREVEQYF.

The rearrangement uses TRBV29-1 and TRBJ1-2; no definite D call. This CDR3 has 15 residues. The V and J ends lost 3 bases and 0 bases respectively, with 14 bases between them. Per germline, CDR1 SQVTM and CDR2 ANQGSEA. The CDR3 nucleotides are TGCAGCGTTGACACGTCAACTTCAGCTAACTATGGCTACACCTTC. Translated: CSVDTSTSANYGYTF.

This sequence joins TRBV9 and TRBJ2-7; D gene unclear. CDR1 and CDR2 from the germline V gene are SGDLS and YYNGEE. This CDR3 has 15 amino acids. With 4 bases removed from V and 4 bases from J, the gap between germline ends came to 18 bases. CDR3 residues: CASSPEAGFHYEQYF. DNA for the CDR3: TGTGCCAGCAGCCCAGAGGCTGGTTTCCATTACGAGCAGTACTTC.

The chain carries TRBV5-1 and TRBJ1-2; D remains unclear. Germline CDR1 reads SGHRS; CDR2 reads YFSETQ. This CDR3 contains 15 residues. Trimming pared 1 base from V and 2 bases from J, leaving 12 bases between. CDR3 residues: CASSLHDVANYGYTF. The CDR3, as DNA: TGCGCCAGCAGCTTGCACGACGTAGCCAACTATGGCTACACCTTC.

J is TRBJ2-7 and V is TRBV5-6; 7 bases map to TRBD2. Unmatched junction bases numbered 20, after V lost 4 bases and J lost 4 bases. Germline-derived CDR1 and CDR2 are SGHDT and YYEEEE. This CDR3 contains 18 residues. The CDR3 region has the DNA TGTGCCAGCAGCCACCAAGGCCACGGCGGGAGTACGCCTTACGAGCAGTACTTC. This sequence encodes CASSHQGHGGSTPYEQYF.

V usage is TRBV25-1 and J usage is TRBJ2-7; perhaps TRBD1 as D (6 bases). CDR3 length: 13 amino acids. Trimming removed 3 bases at V and 2 bases at J, with 8 bases between. The germline V gene has CDR1 MGHDK and CDR2 SYGVNS. The CDR3 DNA sequence: TGTGCCAGCAGTGATACAGGGACCTACGAGCAGTACTTC. Its protein product is CASSDTGTYEQYF.